The text below deals with one T cell receptor (beta chain). As yet, its antigen is unknown. CD4+ cells were split into CD45RA+ naive and CD45RA-negative memory subsets. This sample was taken from a study of shared clonotypes between healthy human individuals. Study-level findings and limits: A handful of donors held roughly 5% of naive CD4 clonotypes in common. Compared with memory subsets, naive subsets generally had larger estimated richness. Donor clonotype sharing was expected to depend on sequencing depth.

The CDR3 extends over 15 amino acids. J gave up 2 bases and V 6 bases, and 5 bases lay outside the gene matches. Germline V gene sequence: CDR1 MDHEN, CDR2 SYDVKM. Assay: immunoSEQ multiplex PCR; the TCRdb copy retains only in-frame clones and omits some. The table lists under 650,000 clones, roughly 95% of them singletons. The chain combines TRBV28 with TRBJ2-1; TRBD1 aligns across 9 bases. The specimen was naive CD4+ T cells sorted from blood. Regarding subset: CD45RA+ positively selected. This TCR was sampled from a woman in her twenties or thirties in good health. The CDR3 DNA reads TGTGCCAGCAGGCCAAGACAGGGGGCCTACAATGAGCAGTTCTTC. Protein sequence: CASRPRQGAYNEQFF.